This TCR beta chain was captured by sequencing in a study of cytomegalovirus exposure and HLA in healthy donors. The PCR used 60 Vbeta and 13 Jbeta primers. Profiled with immunoSEQ multiplex PCR; TCRdb holds only in-frame clones, not every one. The sample contains roughly 200,000 clones, roughly 79% of which appear only once. This clone was seen more than once but under ten times. What it recognizes is unknown. Findings of the study overall: Evidence from a later analysis indicated that most CMV-associated TCR beta chains looked HLA-restricted.

Germline V gene data show CDR1 as MNHNS and CDR2 as SASEGT. V trimming: 4 bases; J trimming: 2 bases; junction bases outside the gene matches: 4. The CDR3 totals 15 residues. The chain joins TRBV6-1 to TRBJ2-7; TRBD1 matches 11 bases. This TCR was recovered from a man aged 25 to 40 in good health and CMV-seronegative. What was sequenced was PBMCs. The CDR3 nucleotides are TGTGCCAGCAGTGTCGGGGACAGGGGGGCCTACGAGCAGTACTTC. This translates into CASSVGDRGAYEQYF.